The source of this TCR beta chain is a study of blood T cell repertoires in COVID-19. Overall study context: Italy, Spain and the United States were the sources of the convalescent and acute COVID-19 samples. Nucleic acid was either cDNA or gDNA, and it came from T cells, B-cell-depleted T cells, or PBMCs.

Per the authors' pipeline: It was from reference gene primer amplification that nucleated cell counts were estimated. Libraries were prepared by immunoSEQ multiplex PCR; TCRdb keeps only in-frame clonotypes and omits some of them. The DNA gave D and trimming, while V, J and clone size come from that table. The table has about 100,000 clones, about 90% seen once. The clonotype comes from a human donor with active COVID-19. The donor label of this sample is uncertain. The sequenced sample was peripheral blood.

The CDR3: CASSFSGELFF. Here the CDR3 DNA reads TGTGCCAGCAGTTTCTCCGGGGAGCTGTTTTTT. The gene calls are TRBV27 and TRBJ2-2; D not certain. CDR3 length: 11 amino acids. Trimming took 3 bases from V and 6 from J, leaving 2 bases between them. The germline CDR1 and CDR2 sequences are MNHEY and SMNVEV (reference sequence).